This paragraph reports one T cell receptor (beta chain). This specimen comes from a study of blood T cell repertoires in COVID-19. Whole-study context: PBMCs, B-cell-depleted T cells, or T cells were the source of the cDNA or gDNA that made up the material.

The authors' processing: By means of reference gene primer amplification, nucleated cell counts were estimated. TCRdb's copy holds only in-frame clones and misses some; the assay was immunoSEQ multiplex PCR. V, J and clone size are taken as reported in that table, and D and trimming were inferred from the DNA itself. Of 200,000 to 300,000 clones in the sample, about 83% were seen once. The CDR3 runs to 17 residues. Unmatched junction bases numbered 14, after V lost 5 bases and J lost 3 bases. Germline assignment: CDR1 SNHLY and CDR2 FYNNEI. The chain combines TRBV2 with TRBJ1-2; TRBD1 aligns across 8 bases. This TCR was sampled from a man aged 50 to 60 with acute or convalescent COVID-19. Specimen: peripheral blood. The CDR3 loop is CASSFDPRTGQDYGYTF. The CDR3 region has the DNA TGTGCCAGCAGTTTCGATCCAAGGACAGGGCAGGACTATGGCTACACCTTC. Drawing the rest from reference TRBV2 and TRBJ1-2, the complete variable domain is EPEVTQTPSHQVTQMGQEVILRCVPISNHLYFYWYRQILGQKVEFLVSFYNNEISEKSEIFDDQFSVERPDGSNFTLKIRSTKLEDSAMYFCASSFDPRTGQDYGYTFGSGTRLTVV.